The 14 T cell receptor beta chains presented below share a single source sample, sequenced in a study of type 1 and type 2 diabetes patients. Genomic DNA was the PCR template. Multiplex PCR with 30 forward and 13 reverse primers amplified the TCR beta CDR3. TCRdb reanalysed the multiplex PCR reads using MiXCR and keeps one entry per CDR3 protein. The sample holds a few hundred thousand distinct CDR3 sequences; more than 45% are singletons and the top ten take roughly an eighth. The sample consisted of peripheral blood mononuclear cells (PBMCs). These receptor sequences come from a man aged 18 to 35 with type 2 diabetes.

The rearrangement links TRBV19 to TRBJ1-1; D is ambiguous. CDR3 length: 17 amino acids. Between the trimmed V and J ends, which lost 3 bases and 4 bases, there was a span of 21 bases. Germline V gene lookup returns CDR1 LNHDA and CDR2 SQIVND (reference sequence). The CDR3 reads CASSIRFYDPRITEAFF. DNA for the CDR3: TGTGCCAGTAGTATTCGTTTCTACGACCCGAGGATCACTGAAGCTTTCTTT. Using reference TRBV19 and TRBJ1-1 for the parts outside the CDR3, the full variable domain is DGGITQSPKYLFRKEGQNVTLSCEQNLNHDAMYWYRQDPGQGLRLIYYSQIVNDFQKGDIAEGYSVSREKKESFPLTVTSAQKNPTAFYLCASSIRFYDPRITEAFFGQGTRLTVV.

The chain has TRBV19 and TRBJ1-1; 8 positions agree with TRBD1. Germline loops: CDR1 LNHDA, CDR2 SQIVND (reference sequence). The CDR3 covers 14 residues. The V and J ends lost 7 bases and 4 bases, in that order; junction bases with no gene match: 8. CDR3 nucleotide sequence: TGTGCCAGTACCCCTACAGGGGGAGCCACTGAAGCTTTCTTT. Encoded protein: CASTPTGGATEAFF.

The V gene is TRBV2, the J gene TRBJ1-2; 7 bases are shared with TRBD1. The CDR3 contains 13 residues. J lost 3 bases, V lost 7 bases, and 5 bases had no gene match. Germline V gene sequence: CDR1 SNHLY, CDR2 FYNNEI. The chain's CDR3 is CASKTGRDYGYTF. Here the CDR3 DNA reads TGTGCCAGCAAGACAGGGAGGGACTATGGCTACACCTTC.

This clonotype occurred a few times. This sequence joins TRBV6-2 or TRBV6-3 and TRBJ2-1, with D possibly matching TRBD1 (5 bases). V lost 8 bases and J lost 6, with 8 bases in between. Germline V lookup: CDR1 MNHEY, CDR2 SVGEGT. This CDR3 is 11 amino acids long. CDR3 sequence: CASGQGNEQFF. The CDR3 coding sequence is TGTGCCAGCGGCCAGGGCAATGAGCAGTTCTTC.

This clonotype was found a few times. The chain couples TRBV10-1 to TRBJ2-2, with TRBD2 as a possible D gene (7 bases). The V end was cut by 5 bases, the J end by 2 bases, with 9 bases between. Germline-derived CDR1 and CDR2 are WNHNN and SYGVQD (reference sequence). This CDR3 spans 14 amino acids. Here the CDR3 DNA reads TGCGCCAGCAGTTGGGGGGGCAACACCGGGGAGCTGTTTTTT. Protein: CASSWGGNTGELFF.

This rearrangement joins TRBV2 to TRBJ2-5; D is perhaps TRBD2 (5 bases). The germline V gene has CDR1 SNHLY and CDR2 FYNNEI. The V end lost 5 bases, the J end lost 5 bases, and 18 bases lay between the germline ends. CDR3 size: 15 residues. DNA of the CDR3: TGTGCCAGCAGTCCTCCGGGAACGGGGATGGAGACCCAGTACTTC. Encoded protein: CASSPPGTGMETQYF.

The sample holds a few counts of this clonotype. J is TRBJ2-7 and V is TRBV14; D may be TRBD1 or TRBD2 (5 bases each). V lost 4 bases, J lost 5 bases, and 18 bases lay in between. CDR3 length equals 15 residues. Germline V gene lookup returns CDR1 SGHDN and CDR2 FVKESK. The CDR3 DNA is TGTGCCAGCAGCCCCAACAGGAGGCGCAACCACGAGCAGTACTTC. This encodes CASSPNRRRNHEQYF.

With regard to this clonotype: Just one base apart from a much larger clone, this may be a read error. This chain links TRBV20-1 with TRBJ2-1; no clear D. The germline V gene encodes CDR1 DFQATT and CDR2 SNEGSKA (reference sequence). V dropped 2 bases and J dropped 5 bases, with 7 bases sitting between them. The CDR3 is 12 residues long. Here the CDR3 reads CSARLTDNEQFF. Here the CDR3 DNA reads TGCAGTGCTAGACTAACGGACAATGAGCAGTTCTTC.

This clonotype has just a few counts. V and J are TRBV10-2 and TRBJ1-1; 8 bases fit TRBD1. This CDR3 has 13 residues. The germline gives CDR1 WSHSY, CDR2 SAAADI. V trimming: 10 bases; J trimming: 2 bases; junction bases outside the gene matches: 6. Here the CDR3 DNA reads TGCGCCACCAGGACAGGGTCCAACACTGAAGCTTTCTTT. Protein: CATRTGSNTEAFF.

Here the CDR3 reads CATSREDGQRTNYGYTF. CDR3 sequence (DNA): TGTGCCACCAGCAGAGAAGATGGCCAGAGGACTAACTATGGCTACACCTTC. The rearrangement links TRBV15 to TRBJ1-2; D call uncertain. CDR3 length equals 17 residues. The ends were cut back, 0 bases at V and 0 bases at J, with 14 bases in the middle. Germline V lookup: CDR1 LNHNV, CDR2 YYDKDF (reference sequence).

Remarks on this clonotype: This may be a read error, as it is one base from a much larger clone. This sequence joins TRBV2 and TRBJ2-7, with D perhaps matching TRBD1 (6 bases). CDR1 and CDR2 from the germline V gene are SNHLY and FYNNEI. The CDR3 is 14 residues long. V lost 8 bases and J lost 3, with 17 bases in between. Here the CDR3 reads CASGNMGQDYEQYF. CDR3 in DNA: TGTGCCAGCGGTAACATGGGACAAGACTACGAGCAGTACTTC.

Of note for this clonotype: This clone may be a read error of a much larger clone one base away. The V call is TRBV7-2, the J call TRBJ1-2, with D unresolved. Germline lookup yields CDR1 SGHTA and CDR2 FQGNSA. This CDR3 comprises 14 residues. CDR3 region: CASGLAQQNYGYTF. The CDR3 DNA reads TGTGCCAGCGGCTTAGCACAGCAGAACTATGGCTACACCTTC.

This clonotype appeared a single time. J is TRBJ2-3 and V is TRBV7-6; 11 positions agree with TRBD2. After removal of 5 bases from V and 3 bases from J, the junction contained 4 bases not matched to a gene. From germline, CDR1 is SGHVS and CDR2 FNYEAQ. The CDR3 extends over 15 amino acids. The CDR3 protein is CASSELAGATDTQYF. CDR3 nucleotides: TGTGCCAGCAGCGAACTAGCGGGAGCTACAGATACGCAGTATTTT.

In nucleotides, the CDR3 is TGTGCCAGCAGCAACATTGTGAACACTGAAGCTTTCTTT. It codes for CASSNIVNTEAFF. This rearrangement joins TRBV6-5 to TRBJ1-1; D ambiguous. Trimming cost V 6 bases and J 0 bases, with 8 bases left between them. Looked up from germline, CDR1 is MNHEY and CDR2 is SVGAGI. The CDR3 totals 13 residues.